This is a list of T cell receptor beta chains from one sample in a study of T-cell reconstitution after alpha-beta-depleted transplantation in children. TCRdb recomputed calls from the PCR reads with MiXCR, one row per CDR3 protein. The sample consists of about 210,000 distinct CDR3 sequences, about 15% of them appearing once. Sequenced here: PBMCs, mostly from graft donor cells, sampled 360 days after TCRalphabeta/CD19-depleted stem cell transplant. Receptor source: a male patient under 10 years old who had a stem cell transplant for acute lymphoblastic leukemia, so the T cells may come from the graft donor. CDR3s include the opening cysteine and the closing phenylalanine or tryptophan. Each record gives: D gene, clone size, J gene, V gene, CDR3 DNA, CDR3 protein. The D gene is left open where the match is weak. Expanded clones get a size class; other rows say once, few or many, or leave the size out.

d_gene: -
abundance: few
j_gene: TRBJ2-3
v_gene: TRBV2
CDR3nt: TGTGCCACCTCAAGGGCTGGAGATACGCAGTATTTT
CDR3aa: CATSRAGDTQYF

d_gene: TRBD2
abundance: many
j_gene: TRBJ2-1
v_gene: TRBV25-1
CDR3nt: TGTGCCAGCAGTCCCACTAGCGGGAGCTACAATGAGCAGTTCTTC
CDR3aa: CASSPTSGSYNEQFF

d_gene: -
abundance: few
j_gene: TRBJ1-1
v_gene: TRBV5-1
CDR3nt: TGCGCCAGCAGCCCAGGTTCCGGGGCTTTCTTT
CDR3aa: CASSPGSGAFF

d_gene: -
abundance: few
j_gene: TRBJ2-7
v_gene: TRBV20-1
CDR3nt: TGCAGTGCTATCCGGGGTAGCTCCTACGAGCAGTACTTC
CDR3aa: CSAIRGSSYEQYF

d_gene: TRBD2
abundance: few
j_gene: TRBJ2-5
v_gene: TRBV28
CDR3nt: TGTGCCAACAGCGGGGGCAGGGAAGAGACCCAGTACTTC
CDR3aa: CANSGGREETQYF

d_gene: -
abundance: few
j_gene: TRBJ1-4
v_gene: TRBV20-1
CDR3nt: TGCAGTGCTAGAGCCCAGAATGTTGCAACTAATGAAAAACTGTTTTTT
CDR3aa: CSARAQNVATNEKLFF

d_gene: -
abundance: -
j_gene: TRBJ1-3
v_gene: TRBV4-1
CDR3nt: TGCGCCAGCAGCCAAGGACTCCTTGGAAACACCATATATTTT
CDR3aa: CASSQGLLGNTIYF

d_gene: -
abundance: -
j_gene: TRBJ2-3
v_gene: TRBV20-1
CDR3nt: TGCAGTGCCTCGGTTATCACAGATACGCAGTATTTT
CDR3aa: CSASVITDTQYF

d_gene: TRBD1
abundance: few
j_gene: TRBJ1-4
v_gene: TRBV28
CDR3nt: TGTGCCAGCAGTTTGCGGACAGGGAGGGTGAATAATGAAAAACTGTTTTTT
CDR3aa: CASSLRTGRVNNEKLFF

d_gene: -
abundance: -
j_gene: TRBJ2-7
v_gene: TRBV7-9
CDR3nt: TGTGCCAGCAGCTCGCGACAGGGAGGCTACGAGCAGTACTTC
CDR3aa: CASSSRQGGYEQYF

d_gene: -
abundance: few
j_gene: TRBJ2-7
v_gene: TRBV5-6
CDR3nt: TGTGCCAGCAGCCCGGACAGCGCCTACGAGCAGTACTTC
CDR3aa: CASSPDSAYEQYF

d_gene: -
abundance: -
j_gene: TRBJ2-1
v_gene: TRBV11-2
CDR3nt: TGTGCCAGCAGCTCTCTGTTATACGTTGAGCAGTTCTTC
CDR3aa: CASSSLLYVEQFF

d_gene: TRBD1
abundance: few
j_gene: TRBJ1-5
v_gene: TRBV20-1
CDR3nt: TGCAGTGCTAGAGATCCCAGGGGGGGAAGCAATCAGCCCCAGCATTTT
CDR3aa: CSARDPRGGSNQPQHF

d_gene: -
abundance: few
j_gene: TRBJ1-6
v_gene: TRBV20-1
CDR3nt: TGCAGTGCTAGAGATACAGACAGCGCGGGGATCCGCTCCTATAATTCACCCCTCCACTTT
CDR3aa: CSARDTDSAGIRSYNSPLHF

d_gene: -
abundance: few
j_gene: TRBJ2-3
v_gene: TRBV30
CDR3nt: TGTGCCTGGAGTCATCAGATGGCAGATACGCAGTATTTT
CDR3aa: CAWSHQMADTQYF

d_gene: -
abundance: -
j_gene: TRBJ1-5
v_gene: TRBV27
CDR3nt: TGTGCCAGCAGTCCCCCGACTGATTTCAATCAGCCCCAGCATTTT
CDR3aa: CASSPPTDFNQPQHF

d_gene: TRBD2
abundance: few
j_gene: TRBJ2-3
v_gene: TRBV12-3/TRBV12-4
CDR3nt: TGTGCCAGCAGTTGGGCTAGCGGGGGGGCGGGGCCAGATACGCAGTATTTT
CDR3aa: CASSWASGGAGPDTQYF

d_gene: TRBD2
abundance: few
j_gene: TRBJ2-7
v_gene: TRBV19
CDR3nt: TGTGCCAGTACTCTCACCGGCAGCGGGGAACTCCGGGCGTGGTACGAGCAGTACTTC
CDR3aa: CASTLTGSGELRAWYEQYF

d_gene: TRBD1
abundance: few
j_gene: TRBJ2-7
v_gene: TRBV7-9
CDR3nt: TGTGCCAGCAGCCCCCGGACAGGGTCGTTGGGGAACGAGCAGTACTTC
CDR3aa: CASSPRTGSLGNEQYF

d_gene: TRBD1
abundance: -
j_gene: TRBJ2-1
v_gene: TRBV9
CDR3nt: TGTGCCAGCAGCGTAGTAGGGGGCCAGGAGGCCCATGAGCAGTTCTTC
CDR3aa: CASSVVGGQEAHEQFF

d_gene: -
abundance: -
j_gene: TRBJ1-1
v_gene: TRBV12-3/TRBV12-4
CDR3nt: TGTGCCAGCAATTTCGGGACACGGTTTACTGAAGCTTTCTTT
CDR3aa: CASNFGTRFTEAFF

d_gene: TRBD1
abundance: few
j_gene: TRBJ2-2
v_gene: TRBV7-2
CDR3nt: TGTGCCAGCAGCTCCAGGACAGGGAGGAACACCGGGGAGCTGTTTTTT
CDR3aa: CASSSRTGRNTGELFF

d_gene: -
abundance: -
j_gene: TRBJ2-1
v_gene: TRBV12-3/TRBV12-4
CDR3nt: TGTGCCAGCAGTTTCCTTGGGGGTGACGAGCAGTTCTTC
CDR3aa: CASSFLGGDEQFF

d_gene: -
abundance: few
j_gene: TRBJ1-5
v_gene: TRBV28
CDR3nt: TGTGCCAGCAGTTTGGCAGGGTGGCAGCCCCAGCATTTT
CDR3aa: CASSLAGWQPQHF

d_gene: -
abundance: -
j_gene: TRBJ2-1
v_gene: TRBV7-9
CDR3nt: TGTGCCAGCAGCCCCCATAGCGACTCGCGGGTCTACAATGAGCAGTTCTTC
CDR3aa: CASSPHSDSRVYNEQFF

d_gene: -
abundance: -
j_gene: TRBJ2-1
v_gene: TRBV27
CDR3nt: TGTGCCAGCAGTTTAGACCATCAACACTCCTACAATGAGCAGTTCTTC
CDR3aa: CASSLDHQHSYNEQFF

d_gene: -
abundance: -
j_gene: TRBJ2-5
v_gene: TRBV5-1
CDR3nt: TGCGCCAGCGGTTGGGATGAAGAGACCCAGTACTTC
CDR3aa: CASGWDEETQYF

d_gene: TRBD1
abundance: -
j_gene: TRBJ1-1
v_gene: TRBV7-8
CDR3nt: TGTGCCAGCAGCTTAGTCGGACAGGGGCACACTGAAGCTTTCTTT
CDR3aa: CASSLVGQGHTEAFF